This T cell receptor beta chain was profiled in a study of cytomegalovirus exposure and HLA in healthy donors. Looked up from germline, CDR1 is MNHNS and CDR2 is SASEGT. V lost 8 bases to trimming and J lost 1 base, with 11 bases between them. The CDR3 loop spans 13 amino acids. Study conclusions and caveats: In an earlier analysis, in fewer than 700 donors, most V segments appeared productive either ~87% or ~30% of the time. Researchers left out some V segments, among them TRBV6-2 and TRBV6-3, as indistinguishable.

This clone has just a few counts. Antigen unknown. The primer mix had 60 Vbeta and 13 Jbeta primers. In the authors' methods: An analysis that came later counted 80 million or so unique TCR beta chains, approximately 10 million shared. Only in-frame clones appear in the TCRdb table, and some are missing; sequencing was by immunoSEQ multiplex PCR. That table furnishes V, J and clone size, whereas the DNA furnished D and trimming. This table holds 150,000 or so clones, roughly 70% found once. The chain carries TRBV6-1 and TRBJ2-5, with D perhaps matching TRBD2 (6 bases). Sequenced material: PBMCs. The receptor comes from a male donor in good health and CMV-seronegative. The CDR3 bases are TGTGCCAGCGGGGGGAGCCTCCAAGAGACCCAGTACTTC. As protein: CASGGSLQETQYF.